A selection of T cell receptor beta chains follows, all from one sample in a study of lymphopenia after photon versus proton radiotherapy. Assay used: immunoSEQ multiplex PCR; TCRdb lists only in-frame clones, some missing. The top ten clones hold approximately 10% of a sample with tens of thousands of clones, more than 70% of them seen once. The starting material was peripheral blood, obtained from a patient treated with proton-based radiotherapy. These receptors originate from a woman between 65 and 79 years old with pancreatic cancer. Some clones in this sample may be carry-over from other donors' samples. The CDR3 runs from the conserved cysteine through the conserved F or W. The D gene is left open where the match is weak. Expanded clones are given a class, and other clones once, few, many or no size at all.

j_call: TRBJ2-7; d_call: -; clone_size: -; v_call: TRBV6-1; cdr3_nt: TGTGCCAGCAGTGAACGCAAACCCGACGACGAGCAGTACTTC; cdr3_aa: CASSERKPDDEQYF
j_call: TRBJ2-7; d_call: TRBD2; clone_size: -; v_call: TRBV7-8; cdr3_nt: TGTGCCAGCAGTAAGGGGGGACTAGCTTTCTACGAGCAGTACTTC; cdr3_aa: CASSKGGLAFYEQYF
j_call: TRBJ2-3; d_call: -; clone_size: -; v_call: TRBV7-2; cdr3_nt: TGTGCCAGCAGCTCCCCTTACGCACCTCCCTCTAGCACAGATACGCAGTATTTT; cdr3_aa: CASSSPYAPPSSTDTQYF
j_call: TRBJ2-1; d_call: -; clone_size: few; v_call: TRBV4-2; cdr3_nt: TGTGCCAGCAGCCAAGAATATGCAAGTGAGCAGTTCTTC; cdr3_aa: CASSQEYASEQFF
j_call: TRBJ2-1; d_call: -; clone_size: -; v_call: TRBV5-1; cdr3_nt: TGCGCCAGCAGATGGGAGCAGAATGAGCAGTTCTTC; cdr3_aa: CASRWEQNEQFF
j_call: TRBJ2-2; d_call: -; clone_size: -; v_call: TRBV27; cdr3_nt: TGTGCCAGCAGTTTATCCGGGACCGTGAACACCGGGGAGCTGTTTTTT; cdr3_aa: CASSLSGTVNTGELFF
j_call: TRBJ1-2; d_call: -; clone_size: -; v_call: TRBV25-1; cdr3_nt: TGTGCCAGCAGTGATGGGCCTTCTGGCTACACCTTC; cdr3_aa: CASSDGPSGYTF
j_call: TRBJ1-4; d_call: TRBD1; clone_size: -; v_call: TRBV6-6; cdr3_nt: TGTGCCAGCAGTTTCGGACAGGGGTACGAAAAACTGTTTTTT; cdr3_aa: CASSFGQGYEKLFF
j_call: TRBJ1-1; d_call: -; clone_size: -; v_call: TRBV18; cdr3_nt: TGTGCCAGCTCACCGGCAGGGCGAATGAACACTGAAGCTTTCTTT; cdr3_aa: CASSPAGRMNTEAFF
j_call: TRBJ1-5; d_call: TRBD1; clone_size: once; v_call: TRBV28; cdr3_nt: TGTGCCAGCAGGAATGGACAGGCGGCCGAGCCCCAGCATTTT; cdr3_aa: CASRNGQAAEPQHF
j_call: TRBJ2-3; d_call: -; clone_size: -; v_call: TRBV5-4; cdr3_nt: TGTGCCAGCAGCTCGGGTGGGGGAGCGGGAGATACGCAGTATTTT; cdr3_aa: CASSSGGGAGDTQYF
j_call: TRBJ1-2; d_call: TRBD1; clone_size: -; v_call: TRBV19; cdr3_nt: TGTGCCAGTAGTTCCCAAGGGACAGCGAGTATAAGCTATGGCTACACCTTC; cdr3_aa: CASSSQGTASISYGYTF
j_call: TRBJ2-7; d_call: TRBD2; clone_size: -; v_call: TRBV18; cdr3_nt: TGTGCCAGCTCACCTGTGGCCAGCGGGAGTCTAAACGAGCAGTACTTC; cdr3_aa: CASSPVASGSLNEQYF
j_call: TRBJ1-5; d_call: -; clone_size: once; v_call: TRBV6-1; cdr3_nt: TGTGCCAGCAGTGTTTGGGGCGGCAATCAGCCCCAGCATTTT; cdr3_aa: CASSVWGGNQPQHF
j_call: TRBJ2-4; d_call: -; clone_size: -; v_call: TRBV2; cdr3_nt: TGTGCCAGCAATGAACAGGGAGCCAAAAACATTCAGTACTTC; cdr3_aa: CASNEQGAKNIQYF
j_call: TRBJ1-1; d_call: -; clone_size: -; v_call: TRBV4-3; cdr3_nt: TGCGCCAGCAGCCAAGATCCCCAAGGGACCAGGTTCACTGAAGCTTTCTTT; cdr3_aa: CASSQDPQGTRFTEAFF
j_call: TRBJ1-1; d_call: -; clone_size: -; v_call: TRBV6-1; cdr3_nt: TGTGCCAGCAGTCCCCCGCGGCTGGGCGGCACTGAAGCTTTCTTT; cdr3_aa: CASSPPRLGGTEAFF
j_call: TRBJ2-7; d_call: -; clone_size: once; v_call: TRBV28; cdr3_nt: TGTGCCATCCAAAGGGGCGGGGCTTACTCCTACGAGCAGTACTTC; cdr3_aa: CAIQRGGAYSYEQYF
j_call: TRBJ2-3; d_call: TRBD1; clone_size: -; v_call: TRBV5-5; cdr3_nt: TGTGCCAGCAGCTTGGGGACAGGAGACACAGATACGCAGTATTTT; cdr3_aa: CASSLGTGDTDTQYF
j_call: TRBJ2-1; d_call: TRBD1; clone_size: -; v_call: TRBV6-6; cdr3_nt: TGTGCCAGCACCCAGGGACAGAGCTCCTACAATGAGCAGTTCTTC; cdr3_aa: CASTQGQSSYNEQFF
j_call: TRBJ1-4; d_call: -; clone_size: -; v_call: TRBV2; cdr3_nt: TGTGCCAGCACCCCTAGACAGTCAACTAATGAAAAACTGTTTTTT; cdr3_aa: CASTPRQSTNEKLFF
j_call: TRBJ2-5; d_call: TRBD1; clone_size: few; v_call: TRBV5-1; cdr3_nt: TGCGCCAGCAGCCATACAGGGGGCCAAGAGACCCAGTACTTC; cdr3_aa: CASSHTGGQETQYF
j_call: TRBJ1-2; d_call: -; clone_size: -; v_call: TRBV18; cdr3_nt: TGTGCCAGCTCACCAGGGGCTAACTATGGCTACACCTTC; cdr3_aa: CASSPGANYGYTF
j_call: TRBJ2-7; d_call: -; clone_size: -; v_call: TRBV2; cdr3_nt: TGTGCCAGCAGTGAGATCGTCCCAGGGCACGAGCAGTACTTC; cdr3_aa: CASSEIVPGHEQYF
j_call: TRBJ2-3; d_call: TRBD1; clone_size: -; v_call: TRBV12-5; cdr3_nt: TGTGCTAGTGGTTTGGGAGGGGGCGATACGCAGTATTTT; cdr3_aa: CASGLGGGDTQYF
j_call: TRBJ2-7; d_call: TRBD1; clone_size: -; v_call: TRBV7-9; cdr3_nt: TGTGCCAGCAGCCCGGAATCCTACAGGGGCGAGCAGTACTTC; cdr3_aa: CASSPESYRGEQYF
j_call: TRBJ1-3; d_call: -; clone_size: -; v_call: TRBV5-1; cdr3_nt: TGCGCCAGCAGCTTGAGCGGGGGACGATCTGGAAACACCATATATTTT; cdr3_aa: CASSLSGGRSGNTIYF
j_call: TRBJ1-4; d_call: -; clone_size: -; v_call: TRBV6-6; cdr3_nt: TGTGCCACCCTCAGGTCAGCTAATGAAAAACTGTTTTTT; cdr3_aa: CATLRSANEKLFF
j_call: TRBJ1-1; d_call: -; clone_size: -; v_call: TRBV11-2; cdr3_nt: TGTGCCAGCAGCTTAAGTACTGAAGCTTTCTTT; cdr3_aa: CASSLSTEAFF
j_call: TRBJ1-5; d_call: TRBD1; clone_size: -; v_call: TRBV2; cdr3_nt: TGTGCCAGCAGTGAACCAAACAGGGGAGTAAGCAATCAGCCCCAGCATTTT; cdr3_aa: CASSEPNRGVSNQPQHF
j_call: TRBJ2-1; d_call: TRBD1; clone_size: -; v_call: TRBV2; cdr3_nt: TGTGCCAGCAGTGCGACAGGGTACAATGAGCAGTTCTTC; cdr3_aa: CASSATGYNEQFF
j_call: TRBJ2-5; d_call: -; clone_size: -; v_call: TRBV7-2; cdr3_nt: TGTGCCAGCAGCCCTGTTAGGGGAGAGACCCAGTACTTC; cdr3_aa: CASSPVRGETQYF
j_call: TRBJ1-1; d_call: -; clone_size: -; v_call: TRBV28; cdr3_nt: TGTGCCAGCAGTTTGCGAGGGACCCTGAACACTGAAGCTTTCTTT; cdr3_aa: CASSLRGTLNTEAFF
j_call: TRBJ1-6; d_call: -; clone_size: -; v_call: TRBV30; cdr3_nt: TGTGCCTGGAGCAAAGGGGTCCTAACAACTTATAATTCACCCCTCCACTTT; cdr3_aa: CAWSKGVLTTYNSPLHF
j_call: TRBJ1-2; d_call: -; clone_size: -; v_call: TRBV11-2; cdr3_nt: TGTGCCAGCAGCCGATCCAGGGAGGGCTATGGCTACACCTTC; cdr3_aa: CASSRSREGYGYTF
j_call: TRBJ1-5; d_call: -; clone_size: -; v_call: TRBV14; cdr3_nt: TGTGCCAGCAGCAAGTCAGGGAATCAGCCCCAGCATTTT; cdr3_aa: CASSKSGNQPQHF
j_call: TRBJ2-1; d_call: TRBD2; clone_size: -; v_call: TRBV6-4; cdr3_nt: TGTGCCAGCAGTGGTACTAGCGGGAGCTCCTACAATGAGCAGTTCTTC; cdr3_aa: CASSGTSGSSYNEQFF
j_call: TRBJ1-3; d_call: -; clone_size: -; v_call: TRBV11-1; cdr3_nt: TGTGCCAGCAGCTTAGCAGTCTCTGGAAACACCATATATTTT; cdr3_aa: CASSLAVSGNTIYF
j_call: TRBJ1-1; d_call: TRBD1; clone_size: -; v_call: TRBV5-8; cdr3_nt: TGTGCCAGCAGTTCTTACAGGGGTTACACTGAAGCTTTCTTT; cdr3_aa: CASSSYRGYTEAFF